One TCR beta chain is described in this entry. Its antigen is not yet known. Qualities for individual bases were not recorded, and no much larger clone is one base off. Different DNA sequences within this sample yield the same CDR3. The data originate from a study of beta chain features in type 1 diabetes (dated by TCRdb to between 2017 and 2018). Turning to the overall study: Mean age, gender distribution, total cell number and subset yield were not different between patients and healthy donors. A total of under 140,000,000 sorted cells were examined across all samples, and the number of cells per subset was strongly correlated with RNA yield. Regulatory and stem cell-like memory subsets were isolated from only 8 patients and 8 healthy donors, whereas naive and central memory subsets came from all 30 or so donors. The study compared the TCRB repertoires of sorted circulating CD4+ T cell subsets in recently diagnosed type 1 diabetes patients with those in matched healthy donors.

Study-wide findings and limitations: Sequencing cDNA rather than genomic DNA could over-represent highly expressing activated cells, although activation and CD3 levels did not differ between groups. Fewer insertions and more nucleotide deletions at VDJ recombination sites were observed in patients with type 1 diabetes, implying thymic rearrangement abnormalities. A moderate but significant shortening of TCRB CDR3 length was observed in type 1 diabetes patients in all four CD4+ subsets. Naive, central memory and regulatory TCRB repertoires appeared to be more similar among patients than among healthy donors. Shorter templates might be favored by PCR, yet because patient and control samples were amplified and corrected together, any such skew would affect both groups equally. Only small numbers of individuals were included in the HLA sub-analyses, which left unresolved whether HLA type had any influence on TCRB rearrangement.

From each donor, a single peripheral blood sample of about 100 mL on average was drawn into heparinised tubes. Naive, central memory, regulatory and stem cell-like memory CD4+ T cells were sorted on a BD FACSAria II using a panel including CD45RO, CCR7, CD25, CD127, CD95 and CD27. Purity was above 98% for every sorted population. PBMCs were isolated right away by Lymphoprep density gradient centrifugation and were stained directly, without culture. Samples were stained and sorted in pairs, with one healthy donor and one patient per experiment, so that batch effects were minimized. The High Capacity cDNA Reverse Transcription Kit was used to reverse transcribe all of the isolated RNA, meaning that expressed TCRB transcripts were what got sequenced. Deep immunoSEQ sequencing was applied to naive, central memory and regulatory T cell samples, giving an average of roughly 3.5 million total reads per sample. Sorted cells were lysed in RLT buffer, and RNA was extracted using DNase-treated RNeasy Micro or Mini kits according to cell number. To prevent cross-contamination, every cell subset was processed on its own, while patient and healthy donor samples were processed together. Using the immunoSEQ multiplex PCR, TCRB sequences were amplified from cDNA into 87-bp fragments spanning the CDR3 region. Sequencing of the amplicons was done on the Illumina HiSeq platform. In the original analysis: Synthetic template baselines were used to correct PCR bias computationally, reads within Hamming distance 2 were collapsed, and singletons that could not be merged were discarded. Reads were aligned to IMGT to assign V, D and J genes, CDR3 length, and insertions or deletions at six rearrangement sites. Within each subset, clonotype counts were normalized to sorted cell number, and only after that were true diversity and Gini coefficients computed with the tcR R package. Repertoire sharing was quantified using the overlap coefficient calculated on TCRB nucleotide sequences. Here the immuneACCESS table is served through TCRdb, limited to in-frame sequences with V and J called. Missing clones are a known gap in these copies; in checked studies unresolved V genes cover under half, and the rest lacks a known reason. Clone size and the V and J calls come from that table; the DNA yielded D and trimming. The sample table lists fewer than 400,000 clones, approximately 8.2% of them with a count of one. Of the sample, around 0.45% falls within the top ten clones.

This TCR came from a woman younger than 35 in good health. The sequenced sample consisted of central memory CD4+ T cells from blood.

The nucleotide sequence is TGTGCCATCAGGCCGGGACAGGGGGGCACTGAAGCTTTCTTT. The encoded protein is CAIRPGQGGTEAFF. In this chain, TRBV10-3 is recombined with TRBJ1-1; 11 junctional bases match TRBD1. The germline V end is reduced by 6 bases and the J end by 4 bases; junction bases left unmatched: 4. The CDR3 runs 14 amino acids, cysteine and phenylalanine included. The only DNA kept is the CDR3, 42 bases in frame from the first base. As encoded in the germline V gene, CDR1 is ENHRY while CDR2 is SYGVKD.